Below are 20 T cell receptor beta chains sequenced from a single sample in a study of PD-1 blockade in classical Hodgkin lymphoma. As for time point: cycle 4 day 1 (C4D1), after more than 5 weeks of nivolumab. The patients all showed relapse after autologous stem cell transplantation, while their brentuximab vedotin exposure varied. The method was immunoSEQ multiplex PCR; TCRdb's version includes in-frame clones alone and lacks a portion of them. The table shows roughly 60,000 clones, with roughly nine tenths occurring only once. Here the sequenced sample was peripheral blood mononuclear cells (PBMCs), taken before the fourth cycle of nivolumab. All receptors come from a human donor with classical Hodgkin lymphoma.

The V and J genes are TRBV7-3 and TRBJ2-6; the D call may be TRBD1 or TRBD2 (5 bases each). V gave up 1 base and J gave up 0 bases, with 13 bases separating them. Germline loops: CDR1 SGHTA, CDR2 FQGTGA. This CDR3 spans 18 amino acids. Here the CDR3 reads CASSLRGSGHSGANVLTF. The CDR3 DNA reads TGTGCCAGCAGCTTAAGGGGGAGTGGTCACTCTGGGGCCAACGTCCTGACTTTC.

The chain links TRBV19 to TRBJ2-1; D possibly corresponds to TRBD2 (6 bases). V was clipped by 9 bases and J by 9 bases, with 9 bases between them. This CDR3 has 10 residues. From germline, CDR1 is LNHDA and CDR2 SQIVND (reference sequence). CDR3 amino acids: CARTGVEQFF. The CDR3 region has the DNA TGTGCCAGGACGGGGGTTGAGCAGTTCTTC.

The chain recombines TRBV21-1 with TRBJ2-3; the table's D call, TRBD2, was not checked against the DNA. TRBV21-1 is recorded as a pseudogene. CDR3 length equals 16 residues. CDR3 in amino acids: CASRAPSSGGLDTQYF. The DNA for the CDR3 is TGTGCCAGCAGGGCCCCCTCTAGCGGGGGACTAGATACGCAGTATTTT.

V gene TRBV27 combines with J gene TRBJ2-7, with D perhaps TRBD1 or TRBD2 (5 bases each). Per the germline V gene, CDR1 is MNHEY and CDR2 is SMNVEV (reference sequence). V was pared by 7 bases and J by 2 bases, with 12 bases between. This CDR3 is built from 13 residues. CDR3 sequence (DNA): TGTGCCAGCAAAGGGGAGAGAACCTACGAGCAGTACTTC. Its protein is CASKGERTYEQYF.

The CDR3 sequence: CASSIDDGGAYEQYF. The DNA of the CDR3 is TGTGCCAGTAGTATAGACGACGGTGGGGCTTACGAGCAGTACTTC. The chain recombines TRBV19 with TRBJ2-7, with D possibly TRBD1 on 5 matching bases. The V end was cut by 0 bases, the J end by 4 bases, with 13 bases between. Germline loops: CDR1 LNHDA, CDR2 SQIVND (reference sequence). The CDR3 has 15 amino acids. The entire variable domain, with the rest obtained from reference TRBV19 and TRBJ2-7, is as follows: DGGITQSPKYLFRKEGQNVTLSCEQNLNHDAMYWYRQDPGQGLRLIYYSQIVNDFQKGDIAEGYSVSREKKESFPLTVTSAQKNPTAFYLCASSIDDGGAYEQYFGPGTRLTVT.

The chain recombines TRBV6-5 with TRBJ2-3, with 7 bases lining up with TRBD1. The V segment lost 2 bases and the J segment 1 base; nucleotides outside the gene matches: 3. The CDR3 is 15 amino acids. Germline V gene sequence: CDR1 MNHEY, CDR2 SVGAGI. The CDR3 bases are TGTGCCAGCAGTTACAGGGGGCAGGGCACAGATACGCAGTATTTT. It specifies CASSYRGQGTDTQYF.

The J gene is TRBJ2-7, the V gene TRBV6-5; D is perhaps TRBD1 or TRBD2 (5 bases each). This CDR3 has 14 amino acids. The V gene lost 8 bases and the J gene lost 2 bases, with 16 bases spanning the gap. Germline V gene sequence: CDR1 MNHEY, CDR2 SVGAGI. CDR3 amino acids: CASREGPHAYEQYF. CDR3 coding DNA: TGTGCCAGCCGAGAGGGGCCACATGCCTACGAGCAGTACTTC.

V is TRBV9 and J is TRBJ2-1; 11 bases line up with TRBD2. Per germline, CDR1 SGDLS and CDR2 YYNGEE. V dropped 1 base and J dropped 4; count of bases not matched to a gene: 16. The CDR3 runs 20 residues. CDR3 DNA: TGTGCCAGCAGCGTATCACAGGGGTCACATAGCGGGAGGGCGTACAATGAGCAGTTCTTC. It codes for CASSVSQGSHSGRAYNEQFF.

Comments on this clone: A read error may produce the germline difference seen at one junction end. The chain is built from TRBV7-8 and TRBJ2-5; D might be TRBD2 (5 bases). The CDR3 consists of 12 residues. Germline values: CDR1 SGHVS, CDR2 FQNEAQ. The CDR3 here is CASSPSGPTGNF. CDR3 DNA: TGTGCCAGCAGCCCGAGCGGACCCACCGGCAACTTC.

This clone was found a few times. The J gene is TRBJ1-2, the V gene TRBV18, with D unclear. V lost 3 bases to trimming and J lost 6 bases, with 11 bases between them. CDR3 length: 13 amino acids. Germline values: CDR1 KGHSH, CDR2 LQKENI. The chain's CDR3 is CASSPGPGDGYTF. The CDR3 DNA is TGTGCCAGCTCACCGGGTCCTGGGGATGGCTACACCTTC.

The gene calls are TRBV10-1 and TRBJ2-1; 7 bases are a match to TRBD1. Per the germline V gene, CDR1 is WNHNN and CDR2 is SYGVQD (reference sequence). The CDR3 contains 17 residues. V lost 4 bases to trimming and J lost 6 bases; unmatched junction nucleotides: 15. The CDR3 protein is CASSGNIQGRLGNEQFF. The CDR3 bases are TGCGCCAGCAGTGGGAACATACAGGGGAGACTTGGCAATGAGCAGTTCTTC.

This chain links TRBV6-1 with TRBJ1-5; D possibly corresponds to TRBD1 (5 bases). The CDR3 totals 18 residues. Trimming took off 2 bases at V and 3 bases at J, with 20 bases between the two ends. Germline V gene data show CDR1 as MNHNS and CDR2 as SASEGT. CDR3 sequence reads: CASSEQGRASLYNQPQHF. CDR3 DNA: TGTGCCAGCAGTGAACAGGGCAGGGCTTCTCTTTACAATCAGCCCCAGCATTTT.

The CDR3 is CASSTLDGRLNTEAFF. In DNA, the CDR3 is TGTGCCAGCAGCACCCTGGATGGCAGATTGAACACTGAAGCTTTCTTT. The chain has TRBV5-6 and TRBJ1-1; no definite D call. CDR3 size: 16 residues. The germline gives CDR1 SGHDT, CDR2 YYEEEE. V dropped 4 bases and J dropped 0 bases, with 16 bases sitting between them.

The chain has TRBV28 and TRBJ2-7; TRBD1 matches at 10 bases. CDR3 length: 15 residues. Germline V gene data show CDR1 as MDHEN and CDR2 as SYDVKM. Germline trimming cut 6 bases from V and 3 bases from J; bases unmatched to any gene: 8. The CDR3 coding sequence is TGTGCCAGCAGAAGAACCGGGACAGGGGACTACGAGCAGTACTTC. Translated, it gives CASRRTGTGDYEQYF.

This sequence joins TRBV27 and TRBJ2-1; D is unclear. Germline loops: CDR1 MNHEY, CDR2 SMNVEV (reference sequence). The CDR3 covers 12 residues. With 3 bases removed from V and 8 bases from J, the gap between germline ends came to 8 bases. CDR3 nucleotides: TGTGCCAGCAGTTTCCGGCCCCATGAGCAGTTCTTC. This gives the protein CASSFRPHEQFF.

This CDR3 reads CASSSGDYGYTF. CDR3 in DNA: TGTGCCAGCAGCTCGGGGGACTATGGCTACACCTTC. The chain joins TRBV5-6 to TRBJ1-2, with D perhaps matching TRBD1 (5 bases). The CDR3 loop spans 12 amino acids. Looked up from germline, CDR1 is SGHDT and CDR2 is YYEEEE. The V gene lost 3 bases and the J gene lost 3 bases, with 6 bases spanning the gap. Complete variable domain (other parts from reference TRBV5-6 and TRBJ1-2): DAGVTQSPTHLIKTRGQQVTLRCSPKSGHDTVSWYQQALGQGPQFIFQYYEEEERQRGNFPDRFSGHQFPNYSSELNVNALLLGDSALYLCASSSGDYGYTFGSGTRLTVV.

This chain connects TRBV5-1 to TRBJ2-2; 8 nucleotides align to TRBD1. In germline, CDR1 is SGHRS, CDR2 YFSETQ. V trimming: 2 bases; J trimming: 5 bases; junction bases outside the gene matches: 14. The CDR3 spans 18 residues. CDR3 coding DNA: TGCGCCAGCAGCTTAAACTCTCCCGGACAGGGTGTGACCGGGGAGCTGTTTTTT. Its protein product is CASSLNSPGQGVTGELFF.

V usage is TRBV28 and J usage is TRBJ2-1; no clear D. Germline assignment: CDR1 MDHEN and CDR2 SYDVKM. Trimming took 3 bases from V and 7 from J, leaving 1 base between them. The CDR3 extends over 10 amino acids. DNA for the CDR3: TGTGCCAGCAGTTTGAATGAGCAGTTCTTC. The encoded protein is CASSLNEQFF. The complete variable domain, with remaining parts taken from reference TRBV28 and TRBJ2-1, reads DVKVTQSSRYLVKRTGEKVFLECVQDMDHENMFWYRQDPGLGLRLIYFSYDVKMKEKGDIPEGYSVSREKKERFSLILESASTNQTSMYLCASSLNEQFFGPGTRLTVL.

This clone was detected once. The V call is TRBV5-1, the J call TRBJ2-7; no clear D. The CDR3 has 15 residues. The V gene's germline CDR1 is SGHRS and CDR2 YFSETQ. Trimming left V 5 bases short and J 0 bases short, with 15 bases between. For the CDR3, the DNA is TGCGCCAGCAGTTTGAACCGATGGAGCTCCTACGAGCAGTACTTC. Protein sequence: CASSLNRWSSYEQYF.

This chain connects TRBV21-1 to TRBJ2-1; TRBD1, as called in the table, went unchecked against the DNA. TRBV21-1 is described as a pseudogene. CDR3 length equals 17 residues. The DNA for the CDR3 is TGTGCCAGCAGCAAAACCTGGGACAGGGACTCCTACAATGAGCAGTTCTTC. Protein product: CASSKTWDRDSYNEQFF.